Sequencing of this TCR beta chain was carried out in a study of blood T cell repertoires in COVID-19. Looking at the study overall: From the United States, Italy and Spain came samples of acute and convalescent COVID-19. T cells, B-cell-depleted T cells, or PBMCs provided the cDNA or gDNA that served as material.

The CDR3 contains 14 residues. In germline, CDR1 is SGHDN, CDR2 FVKESK. V lost 0 bases, J lost 7 bases, and 10 bases lay in between. Per the study methods: Reference gene primer amplification gave nucleated cell count estimates. Some clones are missing from TCRdb's copy, which holds only in-frame ones; the method was immunoSEQ multiplex PCR. The V and J calls and the clone size are those of that table, but D and trimming were determined from the DNA. The sample has about 100,000 clones, more than 85% seen once. The TCR sequence derives from a human donor in a cohort sampled during active COVID-19. The genes are TRBV14 and TRBJ2-1, with a weak D call TRBD2 (5 bases). Sequencing was performed on peripheral blood. DNA of the CDR3: TGTGCCAGCAGCCAAGAAGCGGATCCGAATGAGCAGTTCTTC. Residues: CASSQEADPNEQFF.